This TCR beta chain was found in a study of post-analysis software for immune sequencing data. The overall study: Several disease courses (relapsing-remitting, secondary progressive and progressive-relapsing) of multiple sclerosis were included. Findings and caveats of the study: By F measure, samples from a shared preparation batch strongly co-clustered. Controls' normalized Chao1 diversity significantly exceeded that of multiple sclerosis patients. Four or five TRBV segments were more frequent in patients than controls; TRBV5-6, TRBV5-1 and TRBV20-1 belonged to this group.

cDNA libraries of TCR beta carried unique molecular identifiers. In TCRdb, the PCR reads were re-called with MiXCR into one record per CDR3 protein. Of roughly 650,000 distinct CDR3 sequences listed, approximately 60% were seen once; the top ten hold approximately 10%. Worth noting for this clonotype: The antigen is unknown.

This CDR3 is 14 amino acids long. Germline V CDR1 and CDR2: KGHSH, LQKENI. The ends were cut back, 1 base at V and 4 bases at J, with 9 bases in the middle. The sequencing sample was made of blood. The rearrangement joins TRBV18 to TRBJ2-3; the D gene is possibly TRBD2 (6 bases). The sequence came from a girl aged 2-10 years with multiple sclerosis. The CDR3 region is CASSPRRVADTQYF. CDR3 nucleotides: TGTGCCAGCTCACCACGGAGGGTAGCAGATACGCAGTATTTT.